The clone carrying this TCR beta chain was seen only a few times. This sample was included in a study of blood T cells in healthy people across ages. Every participating donor contributed roughly 9.6 milliliters of peripheral blood through a draw. The authors ran a second PCR of roughly 7 to 11 cycles using a sample-barcoded 5' primer and a J-beta primer mix. All cDNA molecules were each tagged by a template-switch adaptor with 12 random nucleotides. TCRdb re-called the 5' RACE reads through MiXCR, storing one row per CDR3 protein. This sample carries about 640,000 distinct CDR3 sequences, around three fifths of them seen once, and the ten largest clones take 35% to 40%. CDR1 is MNHNY and CDR2 is SVGAGI in the germline V gene (reference sequence). The CDR3 sequence is 14 residues long. V dropped 4 bases and J dropped 3 bases, with 13 bases sitting between them.

This clonotype was obtained from a man aged 55 to 70 in good health. V and J are TRBV6-6 and TRBJ2-7; D is uncertain. The sequenced material came from blood. CDR3 in DNA: TGTGCCAGCAGTTCACGGACGGCCATCTACGAGCAGTACTTC. Residues: CASSSRTAIYEQYF.